Below are 10 T cell receptor beta chains sequenced from a single sample in a study of cytomegalovirus exposure and HLA in healthy donors. The PCR ran on 60 Vbeta and 13 Jbeta primers. This table comes from immunoSEQ multiplex PCR, and its TCRdb copy is limited to in-frame clones, with some not included. Among some 190,000 clones listed, 65% to 85% were seen once. Sequenced: PBMCs. These receptors came from a boy aged 2 to 10 in good health and CMV-seronegative.

The chain combines TRBV19 with TRBJ2-7, with 9 nucleotides matching TRBD1. The CDR3 loop spans 14 amino acids. Germline loops: CDR1 LNHDA, CDR2 SQIVND (reference sequence). Trimming cost V 4 bases and J 3 bases; bases outside gene matches: 4. The CDR3 here is CASSTATGGYEQYF. Written as DNA, the CDR3 is TGTGCCAGTAGTACCGCGACAGGGGGCTACGAGCAGTACTTC.

J is TRBJ2-3 and V is TRBV10-1; D might be TRBD2 (5 bases). The CDR3 sequence is 15 residues long. Trimming took 2 bases from V and 4 from J, leaving 13 bases between them. Germline V gene sequence: CDR1 WNHNN, CDR2 SYGVQD (reference sequence). The DNA for the CDR3 is TGCGCCAGCAGTGAGCGGGGTAGTCTCGCAGATACGCAGTATTTT. It is translated as CASSERGSLADTQYF.

The chain recombines TRBV28 with TRBJ2-2; no definite D call. The CDR3 extends over 15 amino acids. CDR1 is MDHEN and CDR2 is SYDVKM in the germline V gene. V gave up 5 bases and J gave up 1 base, with 11 bases separating them. The CDR3 sequence is CASSTLPRNTGELFF. CDR3 nucleotides: TGTGCCAGCAGTACCTTACCGAGGAACACCGGGGAGCTGTTTTTT.

The DNA of the CDR3 is TGCGCCAGCAGCCAAGTTAGGGGGTCGGACACTGAAGCTTTCTTT. Translation: CASSQVRGSDTEAFF. The chain is built from TRBV4-1 and TRBJ1-1; D perhaps matches TRBD1 (6 bases). V was cut by 1 base and J by 3 bases, with 12 bases left in between. Germline lookup yields CDR1 MGHRA and CDR2 YSYEKL. CDR3 length equals 15 residues.

The genes are TRBV5-1 and TRBJ2-1, with TRBD2 matching over 12 bases. The CDR3 length is 18 residues. The germline V gene has CDR1 SGHRS and CDR2 YFSETQ. V gave up 3 bases and J gave up 4 bases; unmatched junction bases: 11. The CDR3 DNA reads as TGCGCCAGCAGCTCACTAGCAACTAGCGGGAGGATTTACAATGAGCAGTTCTTC. It translates to CASSSLATSGRIYNEQFF.

The genes are TRBV27 and TRBJ2-5, with TRBD2 matching over 7 bases. Matching the DNA end better, TRBJ2-7 makes the J call doubtful. From germline, CDR1 is MNHEY and CDR2 SMNVEV (reference sequence). The CDR3 sequence is 15 residues long. The CDR3 spells CASSPLREKSYEQYF. In DNA form, the CDR3 reads TGTGCCAGCAGTCCCCTGCGGGAGAAGTCCTACGAGCAGTACTTC.

CDR3 region: CASAQGDISFTYNSPLHF. CDR3 DNA sequence: TGTGCCAGCGCCCAGGGGGACATCTCGTTTACCTATAATTCACCCCTCCACTTT. The rearrangement links TRBV2 to TRBJ1-6, with 7 bases aligning to TRBD1. Germline-derived CDR1 and CDR2 are SNHLY and FYNNEI. The J segment lost 2 bases and the V segment lost 8 bases, leaving 15 bases of the junction unmatched. The CDR3 sequence is 18 residues long.

The chain links TRBV7-6 to TRBJ2-6; 7 nucleotides match TRBD1. CDR1 is SGHVS, CDR2 FNYEAQ, per germline. Trimming took 5 bases from V and 2 from J; bases not matched to a gene: 3. The CDR3 covers 15 residues. The CDR3 DNA reads TGTGCCAGCAGCGCCGACAGGGCTGGGGCCAACGTCCTGACTTTC. Translation gives CASSADRAGANVLTF.

This clone is a singleton in its sample. The chain employs TRBV5-5 and TRBJ1-2; no clear D. Germline-derived CDR1 and CDR2 are SGHKS and YYEKEE (reference sequence). This CDR3 is 12 amino acids long. V dropped 2 bases and J dropped 8 bases, with 10 bases sitting between them. The CDR3 DNA reads as TGTGCCAGCAGCTTCGGAGGGTCGGGCTACACCTTC. Translating gives CASSFGGSGYTF.

The chain combines TRBV28 with TRBJ2-2, with TRBD1 matching 7 bases. This CDR3 spans 14 amino acids. In germline, CDR1 is MDHEN, CDR2 SYDVKM. J gave up 8 bases and V 2 bases, and 5 bases lay outside the gene matches. CDR3 sequence reads: CASSLRGRRGELFF. The CDR3 DNA follows: TGTGCCAGCAGTTTAAGGGGGCGCCGGGGGGAGCTGTTTTTT.